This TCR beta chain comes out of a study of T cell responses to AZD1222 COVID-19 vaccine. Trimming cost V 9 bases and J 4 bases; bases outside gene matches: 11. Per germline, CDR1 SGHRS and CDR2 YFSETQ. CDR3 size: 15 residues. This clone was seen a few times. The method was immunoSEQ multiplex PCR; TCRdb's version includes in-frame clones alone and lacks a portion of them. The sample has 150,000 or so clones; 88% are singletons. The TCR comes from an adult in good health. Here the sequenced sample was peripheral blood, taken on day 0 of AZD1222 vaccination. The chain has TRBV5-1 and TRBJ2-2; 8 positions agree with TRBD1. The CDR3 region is CATSSGGVSTGELFF. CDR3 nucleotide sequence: TGCGCCACCTCCTCAGGGGGCGTAAGCACCGGGGAGCTGTTTTTT.